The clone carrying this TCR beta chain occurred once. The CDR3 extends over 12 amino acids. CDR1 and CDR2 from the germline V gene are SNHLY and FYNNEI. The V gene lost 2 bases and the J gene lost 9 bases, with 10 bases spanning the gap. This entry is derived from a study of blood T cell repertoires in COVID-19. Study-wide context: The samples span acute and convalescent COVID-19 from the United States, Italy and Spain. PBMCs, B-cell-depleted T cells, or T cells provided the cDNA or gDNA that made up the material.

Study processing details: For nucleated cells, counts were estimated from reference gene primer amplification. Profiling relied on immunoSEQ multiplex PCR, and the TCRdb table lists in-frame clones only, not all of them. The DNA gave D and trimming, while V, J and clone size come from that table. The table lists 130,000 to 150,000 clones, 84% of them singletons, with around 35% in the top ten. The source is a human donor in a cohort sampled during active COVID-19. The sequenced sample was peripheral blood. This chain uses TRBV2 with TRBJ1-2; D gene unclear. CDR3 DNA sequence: TGTGCCAGCAGTGAAAGCCTCAATCGCTACACCTTC. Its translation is CASSESLNRYTF.